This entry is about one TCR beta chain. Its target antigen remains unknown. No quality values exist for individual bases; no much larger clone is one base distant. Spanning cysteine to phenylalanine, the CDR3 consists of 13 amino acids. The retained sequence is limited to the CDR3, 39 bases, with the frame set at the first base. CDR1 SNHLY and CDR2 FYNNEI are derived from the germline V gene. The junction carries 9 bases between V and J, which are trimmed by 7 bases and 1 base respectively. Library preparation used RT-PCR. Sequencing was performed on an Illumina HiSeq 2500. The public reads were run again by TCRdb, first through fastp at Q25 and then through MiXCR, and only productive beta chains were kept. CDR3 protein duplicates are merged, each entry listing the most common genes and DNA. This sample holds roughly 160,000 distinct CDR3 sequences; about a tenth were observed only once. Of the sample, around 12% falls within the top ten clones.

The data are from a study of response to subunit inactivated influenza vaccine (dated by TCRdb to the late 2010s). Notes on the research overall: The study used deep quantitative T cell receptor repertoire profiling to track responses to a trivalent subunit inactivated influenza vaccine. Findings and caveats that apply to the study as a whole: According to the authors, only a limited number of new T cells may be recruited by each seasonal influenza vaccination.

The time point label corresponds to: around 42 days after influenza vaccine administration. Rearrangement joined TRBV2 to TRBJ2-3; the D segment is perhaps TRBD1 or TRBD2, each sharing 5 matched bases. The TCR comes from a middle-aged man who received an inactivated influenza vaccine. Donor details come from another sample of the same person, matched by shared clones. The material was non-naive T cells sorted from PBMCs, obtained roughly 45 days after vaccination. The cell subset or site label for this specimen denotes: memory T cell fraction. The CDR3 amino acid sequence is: CASTRGGTDTQYF. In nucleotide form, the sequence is TGTGCCAGCACACGGGGCGGCACAGATACGCAGTATTTT.